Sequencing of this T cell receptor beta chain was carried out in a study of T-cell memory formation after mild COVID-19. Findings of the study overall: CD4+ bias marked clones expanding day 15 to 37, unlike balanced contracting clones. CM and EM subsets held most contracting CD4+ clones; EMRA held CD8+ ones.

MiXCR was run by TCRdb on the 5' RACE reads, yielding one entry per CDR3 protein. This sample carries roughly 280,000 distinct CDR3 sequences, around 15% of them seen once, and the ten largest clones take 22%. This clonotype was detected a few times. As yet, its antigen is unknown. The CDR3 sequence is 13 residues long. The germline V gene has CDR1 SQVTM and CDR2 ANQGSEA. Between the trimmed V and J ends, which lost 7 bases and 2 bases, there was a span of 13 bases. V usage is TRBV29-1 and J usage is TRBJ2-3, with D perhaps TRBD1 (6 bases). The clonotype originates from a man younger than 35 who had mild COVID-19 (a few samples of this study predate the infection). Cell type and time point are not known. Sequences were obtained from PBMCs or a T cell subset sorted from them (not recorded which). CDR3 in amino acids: CSATGINTDTQYF. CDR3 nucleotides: TGCAGCGCAACAGGGATCAACACAGATACGCAGTATTTT.